These 5 T cell receptor beta chains were sequenced from one sample in a study of T cells in Graves' hyperthyroidism and ophthalmopathy. From RNA transcripts, TCR beta CDR3 regions were amplified. HTBI primers drove first-round RT-PCR of the TCR CDR3. From the multiplex PCR reads, TCRdb called clonotypes with MiXCR, one entry per CDR3 protein. The sample consists of some 350,000 distinct CDR3 sequences, about a fifth of them appearing once. The specimen was blood. These receptors originate from a woman aged 18-29 years with Graves' hyperthyroidism.

The genes are TRBV6-2 or TRBV6-3 and TRBJ2-7, with a possible D match to TRBD1 (5 bases). Germline lookup yields CDR1 MNHEY and CDR2 SVGEGT. The CDR3 consists of 15 residues. Trimming pared 5 bases from V and 0 bases from J, leaving 14 bases between. As DNA, the CDR3 is TGTGCCAGCAGTGGGGCGCGGTTTAGCTCCTACGAGCAGTACTTC. It yields the protein CASSGARFSSYEQYF.

This clonotype was detected many times. This chain connects TRBV11-2 to TRBJ2-7, with D perhaps TRBD1 or TRBD2 (5 bases each). CDR1 and CDR2 from the germline V gene are SGHAT and FQNNGV. The V end was cut by 1 base, the J end by 1 base, with 11 bases between. This CDR3 is 15 amino acids long. The CDR3 region is CASSLGAGASYEQYF. The CDR3 DNA is TGTGCCAGCAGCTTAGGAGCCGGGGCGTCCTACGAGCAGTACTTC. The full variable domain, rest sourced from reference TRBV11-2 and TRBJ2-7, is EAGVAQSPRYKIIEKRQSVAFWCNPISGHATLYWYQQILGQGPKLLIQFQNNGVVDDSQLPKDRFSAERLKGVDSTLKIQPAKLEDSAVYLCASSLGAGASYEQYFGPGTRLTVT.

V usage is TRBV28 and J usage is TRBJ2-5; 11 bases are a match to TRBD2. The CDR3 is 18 residues long. V lost 2 bases to trimming and J lost 5 bases; unmatched junction nucleotides: 13. Germline V gene data show CDR1 as MDHEN and CDR2 as SYDVKM. CDR3 region: CASSLEIAGGDPLETQYF. The DNA of the CDR3 is TGTGCCAGCAGTTTAGAGATAGCGGGGGGGGACCCACTTGAGACCCAGTACTTC.

Ten or more counts support this clonotype. The chain combines TRBV20-1 with TRBJ1-1; D remains ambiguous. The CDR3 consists of 13 residues. Germline V gene data show CDR1 as DFQATT and CDR2 as SNEGSKA (reference sequence). V was trimmed by 6 bases and J by 0 bases, leaving 11 bases between them. DNA for the CDR3: TGCAGTGCGAATTCATATTTGAACACTGAAGCTTTCTTT. Translation: CSANSYLNTEAFF.

This clonotype has ten or more counts. The chain employs TRBV7-9 and TRBJ1-2; unclear D gene. Trimming took 5 bases from V and 1 from J, leaving 11 bases between them. The CDR3 consists of 14 residues. The V gene's germline CDR1 is SEHNR and CDR2 FQNEAQ (reference sequence). Written as DNA, the CDR3 is TGTGCCAGCAGCGCTTCTGGAGATAACTATGGCTACACCTTC. This gives the protein CASSASGDNYGYTF.